Shown below are 16 T cell receptor beta chains from a single sample sequenced in a study of shared clonotypes between healthy human individuals. The method was immunoSEQ multiplex PCR; TCRdb's version includes in-frame clones alone and lacks a portion of them. The profile covers about 710,000 clones, with 55% to 75% appearing a single time and more than 1.5% taken by the ten largest. The sequencing input was memory CD4+ T cells sorted from blood. Described subset: CD45RA-negative fraction. These receptors were obtained from a woman aged 30 to 39 in good health.

The genes are TRBV28 and TRBJ2-5, with 7 bases aligning to TRBD1. Trimming removed 7 bases from V and 7 bases from J; junction bases left unmatched: 12. This CDR3 is 14 amino acids long. The germline gives CDR1 MDHEN, CDR2 SYDVKM. The CDR3 DNA is TGTGCCAGCATACAGGGGCCCTCGTATTCGACCCAGTACTTC. This translates into CASIQGPSYSTQYF.

The chain employs TRBV4-1 and TRBJ2-2, with 8 bases that match TRBD2. CDR1 MGHRA and CDR2 YSYEKL come from the germline V gene. CDR3 length: 16 residues. The ends lost 1 base at V and 4 bases at J; junction bases unmatched: 5. This chain's CDR3 is CASSQVGTRATGELFF. CDR3 nucleotide sequence: TGCGCCAGCAGCCAAGTAGGGACTAGAGCCACCGGGGAGCTGTTTTTT.

This clone appeared once. The chain carries TRBV5-4 and TRBJ1-1, with a possible D match to TRBD1 (5 bases). Trimming shortened V by 3 bases and J by 3 bases, and 15 bases separated the two germline ends. The CDR3 contains 15 residues. CDR1 and CDR2 from the germline V gene are SGHNT and YYREEE (reference sequence). CDR3 region: CASSSAGTTDTEAFF. Here the CDR3 DNA reads TGTGCCAGCAGCTCAGCCGGGACGACCGACACTGAAGCTTTCTTT.

This chain connects TRBV18 to TRBJ1-4; D unresolved. Trimming pared 0 bases from V and 8 bases from J, leaving 10 bases between. The length of the CDR3 is 14 residues. In germline, CDR1 is KGHSH, CDR2 LQKENI. This chain's CDR3 is CASSPPAAGEKLFF. The CDR3, as DNA: TGTGCCAGCTCACCACCGGCCGCTGGGGAAAAACTGTTTTTT. Using reference TRBV18 and TRBJ1-4 for the parts outside the CDR3, the full variable domain is NAGVMQNPRHLVRRRGQEARLRCSPMKGHSHVYWYRQLPEEGLKFMVYLQKENIIDESGMPKERFSAEFPKEGPSILRIQQVVRGDSAAYFCASSPPAAGEKLFFGSGTQLSVL.

A remark on this clone: This sample also contains other DNA sequences that code for the same CDR3. This chain joins TRBV19 and TRBJ2-5; D perhaps matches TRBD2 (5 bases). Germline assignment: CDR1 LNHDA and CDR2 SQIVND (reference sequence). This CDR3 is 14 amino acids long. The V end lost 5 bases, the J end lost 4 bases, and 14 bases lay between the germline ends. The DNA of the CDR3 is TGTGCCAGTAGTCCACCCCTCGGGGTAGAGACCCAGTACTTC. Its protein product is CASSPPLGVETQYF.

The chain recombines TRBV6-5 with TRBJ1-4; 7 positions match TRBD1. The ends lost 2 bases at V and 6 bases at J; junction bases unmatched: 3. The CDR3 covers 14 residues. Germline CDR1 and CDR2: MNHEY and SVGAGI. This CDR3 is CASSYDRADEKLFF. For the CDR3, the DNA is TGTGCCAGCAGTTACGACAGGGCGGATGAAAAACTGTTTTTT.

V is TRBV28 and J is TRBJ1-4; D not resolved. With 4 bases removed from V and 8 bases from J, the gap between germline ends came to 11 bases. CDR1 and CDR2 from the germline V gene are MDHEN and SYDVKM. The CDR3 runs 13 residues. The CDR3 loop is CASSYDQAEKLFF. The CDR3, as DNA: TGTGCCAGCAGTTACGACCAGGCGGAAAAACTGTTTTTT.

This chain links TRBV9 with TRBJ2-3; D might be TRBD2 (6 bases). The CDR3 has 14 residues. Germline CDR1 reads SGDLS; CDR2 reads YYNGEE. V dropped 5 bases and J dropped 0 bases, with 10 bases sitting between them. The CDR3 coding sequence is TGTGCCAGCAGGGAGGGGTATAGCACAGATACGCAGTATTTT. Translating it yields CASREGYSTDTQYF. The variable domain in full, with the rest retrieved from reference TRBV9 and TRBJ2-3, is DSGVTQTPKHLITATGQRVTLRCSPRSGDLSVYWYQQSLDQGLQFLIQYYNGEERAKGNILERFSAQQFPDLHSELNLSSLELGDSALYFCASREGYSTDTQYFGPGTRLTVL.

Concerning this clone: Other DNA sequences from this sample encode an identical CDR3 as well. V usage is TRBV9 and J usage is TRBJ1-1, with a possible D match to TRBD1 (5 bases). Trimming left V 0 bases short and J 3 bases short, with 6 bases between. The CDR3 contains 13 residues. The germline V gene has CDR1 SGDLS and CDR2 YYNGEE. The CDR3: CASSVGGDTEAFF. The CDR3 DNA follows: TGTGCCAGCAGCGTAGGGGGCGACACTGAAGCTTTCTTT.

V gene TRBV10-2 combines with J gene TRBJ1-5, with D unresolved. The germline V gene encodes CDR1 WSHSY and CDR2 SAAADI. This CDR3 comprises 17 residues. The V end lost 2 bases, the J end lost 4 bases, and 18 bases lay between the germline ends. Here the CDR3 DNA reads TGCGCCAGCAGTGAGGAGGGTCTTCTAGGCGGGAATCAGCCCCAGCATTTT. It translates to CASSEEGLLGGNQPQHF.

J is TRBJ1-3 and V is TRBV18, with 7 bases fitting TRBD1. V was clipped by 6 bases and J by 6 bases; unmatched bases: 8. Germline V CDR1 and CDR2: KGHSH, LQKENI. CDR3 length: 14 amino acids. The CDR3: CASSPGTDQNTIYF. The DNA for the CDR3 is TGTGCCAGCTCCCCCGGGACAGATCAAAACACCATATATTTT. Filled out from reference TRBV18 and TRBJ1-3, the complete variable domain reads NAGVMQNPRHLVRRRGQEARLRCSPMKGHSHVYWYRQLPEEGLKFMVYLQKENIIDESGMPKERFSAEFPKEGPSILRIQQVVRGDSAAYFCASSPGTDQNTIYFGEGSWLTVV.

As for this clone: Within the sample, other DNA sequences also encode this same CDR3. J is TRBJ1-1 and V is TRBV7-3; weak D call: TRBD1 (5 bases). CDR1 is SGHTA and CDR2 is FQGTGA in the germline V gene. The CDR3 is made up of 13 amino acids. Trimming took off 5 bases at V and 3 bases at J, with 10 bases between the two ends. The CDR3 coding sequence is TGTGCCAGCAGCAGCCAGGGTGACACTGAAGCTTTCTTT. Translating it yields CASSSQGDTEAFF.

The gene calls are TRBV18 and TRBJ1-5; D unresolved. Germline CDR1 reads KGHSH; CDR2 reads LQKENI. V lost 2 bases and J lost 6, with 8 bases in between. This CDR3 spans 13 amino acids. The CDR3, as DNA: TGTGCCAGCTCACCAGATCAGGTTCAGCCCCAGCATTTT. Translation: CASSPDQVQPQHF.

The chain employs TRBV27 and TRBJ2-3; tentatively, D is TRBD2 (5 bases). V lost 0 bases and J 5 bases, leaving 9 bases between the germline ends. The CDR3 loop spans 14 amino acids. Germline CDR1 is MNHEY and CDR2 is SMNVEV (reference sequence). The DNA of the CDR3 is TGTGCCAGCAGTTTATCCATACTAGAAGATACGCAGTATTTT. The encoded protein is CASSLSILEDTQYF.

This clone was recorded at least ten times. The chain is built from TRBV5-1 and TRBJ2-1; D may be TRBD2 (6 bases). Trimming pared 1 base from V and 4 bases from J, leaving 12 bases between. Germline lookup yields CDR1 SGHRS and CDR2 YFSETQ. This CDR3 comprises 15 residues. The CDR3 spells CASSLWSEGYNEQFF. The CDR3 nucleotides are TGCGCCAGCAGCTTGTGGTCGGAGGGGTACAATGAGCAGTTCTTC.

This clone was seen once. The rearrangement links TRBV18 to TRBJ2-7, with D tentatively TRBD1 (5 bases). Trimming removed 3 bases at V and 6 bases at J, with 15 bases between. Germline CDR1 and CDR2: KGHSH and LQKENI. This CDR3 has 14 amino acids. In DNA form, the CDR3 reads TGTGCCAGCTCACCCCCCCCTGGGGCCTCCGAGCAGTACTTC. It encodes CASSPPPGASEQYF. The full variable domain, rest sourced from reference TRBV18 and TRBJ2-7, is NAGVMQNPRHLVRRRGQEARLRCSPMKGHSHVYWYRQLPEEGLKFMVYLQKENIIDESGMPKERFSAEFPKEGPSILRIQQVVRGDSAAYFCASSPPPGASEQYFGPGTRLTVT.